The 11 T cell receptor beta chains below were found in one sample sequenced in a study of blood T cells in healthy people across ages. Combining a sample-barcoded 5' primer with a J-beta primer mix, a second PCR ran for about 7 to 11 cycles. TCRdb re-derived calls from the 5' RACE reads in MiXCR, one entry per CDR3 protein. This table has around 1,000,000 distinct CDR3 sequences, 20% to 25% appearing once. These data also formed part of another study, on T cells of mothers and their children.

The sequenced material came from blood. The receptors derive from a girl aged 2-10 years in good health.

The rearrangement joins TRBV11-3 to TRBJ1-2, with a possible D match to TRBD1 (5 bases). CDR1 and CDR2 (germline): SGHNT, YENEEA. V lost 5 bases to trimming and J lost 6 bases, with 13 bases between them. This CDR3 contains 13 residues. CDR3 region: CASSPRVSNGYTF. The CDR3 DNA sequence: TGTGCCAGCAGCCCCAGGGTTTCTAATGGCTACACCTTC.

The chain joins TRBV12-3 or TRBV12-4 to TRBJ2-1, with a possible D match to TRBD2 (5 bases). The J call could be wrong; TRBJ2-7 is a better fit for the DNA end. The CDR3 spans 16 residues. CDR3 DNA: TGTGCCAGCAGTTTTGGGCCGGGGTCTTCCAAGGACGAGCAGTACTTC. Its translation is CASSFGPGSSKDEQYF.

This clonotype has a handful of counts. The gene calls are TRBV5-1 and TRBJ2-5; D possibly corresponds to TRBD1 (5 bases). This CDR3 contains 13 residues. CDR1 SGHRS and CDR2 YFSETQ come from the germline V gene. V gave up 0 bases and J gave up 11 bases, with 14 bases separating them. The CDR3: CASSLAQGTEQYF. CDR3 nucleotide sequence: TGCGCCAGCAGCTTGGCTCAGGGTACGGAGCAGTACTTC.

The rearrangement links TRBV6-4 to TRBJ1-3; no clear D. This CDR3 region has 18 residues. V was shortened by 3 bases and J by 0 bases, with 18 bases between the two germline ends. Per the germline V gene, CDR1 is MRHNA and CDR2 is SNTAGT. In nucleotides, the CDR3 is TGTGCCAGCAGTGAGGGAAGGAGGGAGGTGTTCTCTGGAAACACCATATATTTT. Translated, it gives CASSEGRREVFSGNTIYF.

Points on this clonotype: A read error may account for a junction end that differs from germline. V gene TRBV25-1 combines with J gene TRBJ2-3; D is possibly TRBD2 (6 bases). This CDR3 has 12 amino acids. CDR1 MGHDK and CDR2 SYGVNS come from the germline V gene. CDR3 DNA sequence: TGTACCAGCAGTGCGGGGACAGATACGCAGTATTTT. It codes for CTSSAGTDTQYF.

This clonotype has only a few counts. CDR3 nucleotide sequence: TGTGCCAGCGGGAGCCAAGGTGAAAAACTGTTTTTT. Encoded protein: CASGSQGEKLFF. The rearrangement links TRBV7-9 to TRBJ1-4; no firm D call. Germline CDR1 is SEHNR and CDR2 is FQNEAQ (reference sequence). V lost 8 bases, J lost 7 bases, and 11 bases lay in between. This CDR3 region has 12 residues.

The V call is TRBV5-1, the J call TRBJ2-3; 12 bases match TRBD2. V lost 0 bases, J lost 4 bases, and 6 bases stayed unmatched. The CDR3 has 17 residues. CDR1 SGHRS and CDR2 YFSETQ come from the germline V gene. The CDR3: CASSLAASGGESDTQYF. DNA for the CDR3: TGCGCCAGCAGCTTGGCGGCTAGCGGGGGGGAATCAGATACGCAGTATTTT.

This clonotype was observed a few times. The V and J genes are TRBV29-1 and TRBJ2-5; D ambiguous. The J call may not be correct, given that the DNA end is closer to TRBJ2-1. Germline V CDR1 and CDR2: SQVTM, ANQGSEA. The CDR3 spans 11 residues. The CDR3 coding sequence is TGCAGCGTTGTAGAGGACCGTAAGCAGTTCTTC. This sequence encodes CSVVEDRKQFF.

The chain is built from TRBV2 and TRBJ2-3, with D perhaps TRBD1 (6 bases). V was cut by 5 bases and J by 6 bases, with 21 bases left in between. CDR1 is SNHLY and CDR2 is FYNNEI in the germline V gene. This CDR3 has 16 amino acids. CDR3 residues: CASSSSQGLGPDTQYF. Here the CDR3 DNA reads TGTGCCAGCAGTTCTAGTCAGGGGTTAGGTCCGGATACGCAGTATTTT.

This sequence joins TRBV7-2 and TRBJ2-2; 7 bases align to TRBD2. After removal of 10 bases from V and 7 bases from J, the junction contained 12 bases not matched to a gene. From germline, CDR1 is SGHTA and CDR2 FQGNSA. The CDR3 loop spans 14 amino acids. DNA of the CDR3: TGTGCCACCACGGGGGGACTCCCTCACGGGGAGCTGTTTTTT. This codes for CATTGGLPHGELFF.

The chain recombines TRBV29-1 with TRBJ2-7; 11 nucleotides agree with TRBD1. This CDR3 has 14 amino acids. Trimming removed 1 base from V and 5 bases from J; junction bases left unmatched: 4. Germline lookup yields CDR1 SQVTM and CDR2 ANQGSEA. CDR3 region: CSVEGGTGGNEQYF. The CDR3 DNA is TGCAGCGTTGAAGGCGGGACAGGGGGTAACGAGCAGTACTTC.